This entry features one T cell receptor (beta chain) sequence. The J segment lost 3 bases and the V segment lost 4 bases, leaving 4 bases of the junction unmatched. Germline assignment: CDR1 SNHLY and CDR2 FYNNEI. CDR3 length equals 14 residues. The entry originates in a study of blood T cell repertoires in COVID-19. Study information: Cohort 3 recovery required two negative PCRs, clearance, or symptom resolution. The United States, Italy and Spain supplied acute and convalescent COVID-19 samples.

Participants' own reports of clinical history determined their cohort assignment. Original handling: Amplification from reference gene primers served as the basis for estimated nucleated cell counts. This table comes from immunoSEQ multiplex PCR, and its TCRdb copy is limited to in-frame clones, with some not included. V and J calls plus clone size are reproduced from that table; the DNA served to infer D and trimming. The data hold 200,000 or so clones, with around 87% observed a single time. The V gene is TRBV2, the J gene TRBJ2-7; 9 nucleotides align to TRBD1. The receptor was isolated from a man younger than 45 in a cohort exposed to, infected with or recovered from COVID-19 (not recorded which). Sequencing was performed on PBMCs or T cells enriched from blood (not recorded which). CDR3 DNA sequence: TGTGCCAGCAGTGTCCCGGGACAGGGCTACGAGCAGTACTTC. Translating it yields CASSVPGQGYEQYF.